A selection of T cell receptor beta chains follows, all from one sample in a study of T cell responses to AZD1222 COVID-19 vaccine. The assay was immunoSEQ multiplex PCR, and TCRdb's table has in-frame clones only and misses some. The data contain some 74,000 clones, roughly nine tenths of them singletons. Sequenced here: peripheral blood, sampled 28 days after the second AZD1222 dose. Receptor source: an adult who received the AZD1222 COVID-19 vaccine. Both conserved end residues are part of each CDR3. A D gene is named only where the DNA matches it firmly. Some rows mark clone size as missing; the rest say once, few, many or name a class of expanded clone.

>TRBJ2-7|NA|NA|TRBV27
CASSPQAGNTYEQYF
TGTGCCAGCAGTCCCCAGGCGGGTAATACCTACGAGCAGTACTTC
>TRBJ1-3|NA|TRBD1|TRBV2
CASSPTGGTGNTIYF
TGTGCCAGCAGTCCGACAGGGGGCACTGGAAACACCATATATTTT
>TRBJ2-1|NA|NA|TRBV5-1
CASSLGHISYNEQFF
TGCGCCAGCAGCTTAGGACACATTTCCTACAATGAGCAGTTCTTC
>TRBJ2-7|NA|NA|TRBV4-1
CASSHPDLKEQYF
TGCGCCAGCAGCCACCCCGACTTGAAAGAGCAGTACTTC
>TRBJ1-5|NA|NA|TRBV28
CASSRGTAALNQPQHF
TGTGCCAGCAGTCGTGGGACCGCGGCCCTCAATCAGCCCCAGCATTTT
>TRBJ1-3|NA|NA|TRBV9
CASSAGADSAGNTIYF
TGTGCCAGCAGCGCCGGAGCAGACAGCGCCGGAAACACCATATATTTT
>TRBJ1-6|NA|TRBD1|TRBV5-4
CASSLEEGANSPLHF
TGTGCCAGCAGCTTGGAGGAGGGGGCAAACTCACCCCTCCACTTT
>TRBJ1-2|NA|TRBD1|TRBV7-2
CASSLAGTGGSRGYGYTF
TGTGCCAGCAGCTTAGCCGGGACAGGGGGCTCCCGAGGCTATGGCTACACCTTC
>TRBJ2-3|NA|NA|TRBV5-4
CASSPPGGGATDTQYF
TGTGCCAGCAGCCCCCCGGGTGGGGGGGCCACAGATACGCAGTATTTT
>TRBJ2-3|NA|NA|TRBV24-1
CATSAPPFGVTQYF
TGTGCCACCAGTGCCCCCCCCTTTGGGGTTACGCAGTATTTT
>TRBJ1-5|NA|TRBD1|TRBV19
CASSPGTAGNQPQHF
TGTGCCAGTAGCCCCGGGACAGCGGGGAATCAGCCCCAGCATTTT
>TRBJ1-2|NA|TRBD1|TRBV3-1/TRBV3-2
CASSQDLTGGYGYTF
TGTGCCAGCAGCCAAGATCTGACAGGGGGCTATGGCTACACCTTC
>TRBJ1-5|NA|NA|TRBV6-6
CASSRTPRMGQPQHF
TGTGCCAGCAGTCGGACTCCTCGGATGGGTCAGCCCCAGCATTTT
>TRBJ1-1|NA|NA|TRBV6-1
CASSDWGSMNTEAFF
TGTGCCAGCAGTGATTGGGGCAGTATGAACACTGAAGCTTTCTTT
>TRBJ2-2|NA|NA|TRBV9
CASSVAGPGELFF
TGTGCCAGCAGCGTAGCAGGTCCCGGGGAGCTGTTTTTT
>TRBJ1-1|NA|NA|TRBV4-2
CASSPRAGEAFF
TGTGCCAGCAGCCCGAGGGCCGGCGAAGCTTTCTTT
>TRBJ1-5|NA|NA|TRBV19
CASRTGDTRQPQHF
TGTGCCAGTAGAACTGGAGACACGCGACAGCCCCAGCATTTT
>TRBJ1-4|NA|NA|TRBV5-1
CASSLAAGLPLFF
TGCGCCAGCAGCTTGGCCGCAGGGCTTCCGCTGTTTTTT
>TRBJ1-5|once|NA|TRBV28
CASSDTAGPEVNQPQHF
TGTGCCAGCAGTGATACGGCGGGTCCAGAGGTAAATCAGCCCCAGCATTTT
>TRBJ1-6|NA|NA|TRBV6-5
CASSYLQSSYNSPLHF
TGTGCCAGCAGTTACTTGCAGAGCTCCTATAATTCACCCCTCCACTTT
>TRBJ1-3|once|TRBD1|TRBV6-1
CASSEVGRAGLLQGAF
TGTGCCAGCAGTGAAGTGGGCCGGGCCGGCTTATTGCAGGGGGCCTTT
>TRBJ2-7|once|TRBD1|TRBV9
CASSARGQAYEQYF
TGTGCCAGCAGCGCCAGGGGGCAAGCGTACGAGCAGTACTTC
>TRBJ1-5|NA|NA|TRBV6-1
CASSEGGTVNQPQHF
TGTGCCAGCAGTGAAGGAGGCACAGTCAATCAGCCCCAGCATTTT
>TRBJ1-1|NA|NA|TRBV29-1
CSVGPVNTEAFF
TGCAGCGTTGGTCCCGTAAACACTGAAGCTTTCTTT
>TRBJ1-2|NA|NA|TRBV5-6
CASSLGQGIYGYTF
TGTGCCAGCAGCTTGGGCCAGGGGATTTATGGCTACACCTTC
>TRBJ1-1|NA|TRBD1|TRBV15
CATSRQGDTEAFF
TGTGCCACCAGCAGACAGGGGGATACTGAAGCTTTCTTT
>TRBJ1-1|NA|TRBD1|TRBV5-1
CASSLGTGPNTEAFF
TGCGCCAGCAGCTTGGGGACAGGACCGAACACTGAAGCTTTCTTT
>TRBJ2-2|NA|TRBD2|TRBV27
CASSFRRWVAGANTGELFF
TGTGCCAGCAGTTTTCGGCGGTGGGTAGCGGGGGCGAACACCGGGGAGCTGTTTTTT